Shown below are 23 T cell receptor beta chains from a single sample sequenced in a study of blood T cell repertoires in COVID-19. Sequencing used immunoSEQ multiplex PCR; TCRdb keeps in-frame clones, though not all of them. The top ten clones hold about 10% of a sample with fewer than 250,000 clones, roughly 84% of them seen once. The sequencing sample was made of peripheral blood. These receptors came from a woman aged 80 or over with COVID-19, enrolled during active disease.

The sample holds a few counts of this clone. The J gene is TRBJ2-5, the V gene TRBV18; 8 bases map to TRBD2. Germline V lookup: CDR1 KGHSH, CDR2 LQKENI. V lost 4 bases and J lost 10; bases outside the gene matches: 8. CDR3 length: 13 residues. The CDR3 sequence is CASSLSGAGDQYF. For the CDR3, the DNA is TGTGCCAGCTCACTTAGCGGGGCCGGGGACCAGTACTTC.

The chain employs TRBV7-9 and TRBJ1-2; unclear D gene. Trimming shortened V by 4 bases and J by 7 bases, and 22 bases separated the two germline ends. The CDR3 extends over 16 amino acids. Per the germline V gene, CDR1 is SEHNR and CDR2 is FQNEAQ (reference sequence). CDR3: CASSSWAPGSLAGYTF. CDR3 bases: TGTGCCAGCAGCTCCTGGGCCCCTGGCAGCTTGGCTGGCTACACCTTC.

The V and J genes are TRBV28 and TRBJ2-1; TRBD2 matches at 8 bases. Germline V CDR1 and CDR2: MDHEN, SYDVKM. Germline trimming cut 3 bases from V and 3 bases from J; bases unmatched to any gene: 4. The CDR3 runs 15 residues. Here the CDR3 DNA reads TGTGCCAGCAGTTTTGGCACTAGCGGCTACAATGAGCAGTTCTTC. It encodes CASSFGTSGYNEQFF.

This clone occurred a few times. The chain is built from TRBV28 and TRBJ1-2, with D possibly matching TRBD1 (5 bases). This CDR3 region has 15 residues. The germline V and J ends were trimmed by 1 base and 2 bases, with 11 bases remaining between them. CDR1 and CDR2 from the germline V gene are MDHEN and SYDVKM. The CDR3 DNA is TGTGCCAGCAGTTTATTATTAGGACAAAACTATGGCTACACCTTC. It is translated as CASSLLLGQNYGYTF.

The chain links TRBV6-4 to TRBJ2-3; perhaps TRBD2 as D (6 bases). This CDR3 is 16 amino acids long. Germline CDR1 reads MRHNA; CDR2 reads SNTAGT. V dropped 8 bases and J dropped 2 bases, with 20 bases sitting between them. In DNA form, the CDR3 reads TGTGCCAGCCGGGCGGGAAGTGGAGGAAACACAGATACGCAGTATTTT. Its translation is CASRAGSGGNTDTQYF.

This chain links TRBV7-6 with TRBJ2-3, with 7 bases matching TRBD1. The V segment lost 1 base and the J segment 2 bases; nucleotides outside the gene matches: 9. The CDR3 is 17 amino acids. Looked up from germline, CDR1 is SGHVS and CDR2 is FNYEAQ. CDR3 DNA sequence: TGTGCCAGCAGCTTAGGCCGGGGACAGCTTCCCACAGATACGCAGTATTTT. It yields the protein CASSLGRGQLPTDTQYF.

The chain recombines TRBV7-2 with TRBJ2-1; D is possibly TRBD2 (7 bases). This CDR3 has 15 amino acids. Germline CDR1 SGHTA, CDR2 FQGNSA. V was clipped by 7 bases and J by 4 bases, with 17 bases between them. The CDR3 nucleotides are TGTGCCAGCACCCGAAGGGCGGGGGCATACAATGAGCAGTTCTTC. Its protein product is CASTRRAGAYNEQFF.

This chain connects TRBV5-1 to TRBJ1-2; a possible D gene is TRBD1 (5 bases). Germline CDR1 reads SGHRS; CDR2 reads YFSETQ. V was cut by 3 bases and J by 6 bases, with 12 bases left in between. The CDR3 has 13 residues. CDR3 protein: CASSYRGEDGYTF. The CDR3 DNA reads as TGCGCCAGCAGCTACCGGGGGGAGGATGGCTACACCTTC.

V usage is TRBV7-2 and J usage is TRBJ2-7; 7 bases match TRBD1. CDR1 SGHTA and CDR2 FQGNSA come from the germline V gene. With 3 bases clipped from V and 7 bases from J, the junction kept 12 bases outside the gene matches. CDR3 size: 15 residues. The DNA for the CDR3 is TGTGCCAGCAGCTTGGGGCCAGGGACAGCTGGGGAGCAGTACTTC. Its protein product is CASSLGPGTAGEQYF.

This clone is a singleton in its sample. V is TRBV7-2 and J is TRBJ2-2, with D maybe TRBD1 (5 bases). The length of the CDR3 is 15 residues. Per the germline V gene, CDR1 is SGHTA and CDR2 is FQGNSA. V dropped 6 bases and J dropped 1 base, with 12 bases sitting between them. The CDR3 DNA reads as TGTGCCAGCAGGGGGCTTGGACGGAACACCGGGGAGCTGTTTTTT. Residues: CASRGLGRNTGELFF.

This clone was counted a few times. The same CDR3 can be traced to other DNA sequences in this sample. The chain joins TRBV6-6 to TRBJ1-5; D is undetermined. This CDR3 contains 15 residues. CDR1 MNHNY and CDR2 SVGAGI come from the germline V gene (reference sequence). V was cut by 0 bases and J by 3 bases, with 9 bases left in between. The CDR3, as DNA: TGTGCCAGCAGTTACTCGGGAGGTCCCAATCAGCCCCAGCATTTT. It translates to CASSYSGGPNQPQHF.

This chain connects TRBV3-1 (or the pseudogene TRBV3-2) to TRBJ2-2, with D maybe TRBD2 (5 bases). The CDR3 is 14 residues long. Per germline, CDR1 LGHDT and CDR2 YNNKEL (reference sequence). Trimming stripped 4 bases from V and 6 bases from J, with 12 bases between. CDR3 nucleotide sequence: TGTGCCAGCAGCCTCGGGGTCGGGGCCGGGGAGCTGTTTTTT. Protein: CASSLGVGAGELFF.

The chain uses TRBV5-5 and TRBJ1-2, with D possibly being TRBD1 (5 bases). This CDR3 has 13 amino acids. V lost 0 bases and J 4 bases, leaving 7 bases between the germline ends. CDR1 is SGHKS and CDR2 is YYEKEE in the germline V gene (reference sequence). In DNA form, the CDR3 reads TGTGCCAGCAGCTTGGGACAGCCCTATGGCTACACCTTC. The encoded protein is CASSLGQPYGYTF. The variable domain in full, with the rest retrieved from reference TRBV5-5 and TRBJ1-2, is DAGVTQSPTHLIKTRGQQVTLRCSPISGHKSVSWYQQVLGQGPQFIFQYYEKEERGRGNFPDRFSARQFPNYSSELNVNALLLGDSALYLCASSLGQPYGYTFGSGTRLTVV.

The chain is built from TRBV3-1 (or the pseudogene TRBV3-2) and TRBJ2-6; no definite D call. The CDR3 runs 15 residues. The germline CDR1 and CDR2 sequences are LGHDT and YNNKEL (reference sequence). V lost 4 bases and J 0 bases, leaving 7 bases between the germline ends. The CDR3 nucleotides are TGTGCCAGCAGCCTGAGGATCTCTGGGGCCAACGTCCTGACTTTC. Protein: CASSLRISGANVLTF.

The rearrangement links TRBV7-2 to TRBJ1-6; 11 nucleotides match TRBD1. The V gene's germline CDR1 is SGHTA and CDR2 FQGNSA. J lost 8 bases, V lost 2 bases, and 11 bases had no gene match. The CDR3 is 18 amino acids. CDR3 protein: CASSLSPWGQGEDSPLHF. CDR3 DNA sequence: TGTGCCAGCAGCTTATCACCCTGGGGACAGGGGGAGGATTCACCCCTCCACTTT.

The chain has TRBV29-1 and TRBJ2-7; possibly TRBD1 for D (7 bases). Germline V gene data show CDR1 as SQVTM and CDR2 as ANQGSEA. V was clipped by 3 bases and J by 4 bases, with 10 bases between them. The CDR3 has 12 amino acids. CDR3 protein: CSVEAGGYEQYF. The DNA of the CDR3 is TGCAGCGTTGAGGCAGGGGGGTACGAGCAGTACTTC.

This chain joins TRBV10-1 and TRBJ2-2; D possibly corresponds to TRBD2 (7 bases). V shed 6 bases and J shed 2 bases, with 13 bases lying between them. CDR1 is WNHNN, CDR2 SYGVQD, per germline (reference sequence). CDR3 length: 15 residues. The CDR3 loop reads CASRGGGPNTGELFF. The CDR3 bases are TGCGCCAGCAGGGGAGGGGGACCCAACACCGGGGAGCTGTTTTTT.

As DNA, the CDR3 is TGTGCCAGCAGTTTAGGCGGGGTCGGCTACACCTTC. Protein product: CASSLGGVGYTF. The chain uses TRBV27 and TRBJ1-2; D gene uncertain. The CDR3 length is 12 residues. The V gene's germline CDR1 is MNHEY and CDR2 SMNVEV (reference sequence). V was pared by 2 bases and J by 8 bases, with 9 bases between.

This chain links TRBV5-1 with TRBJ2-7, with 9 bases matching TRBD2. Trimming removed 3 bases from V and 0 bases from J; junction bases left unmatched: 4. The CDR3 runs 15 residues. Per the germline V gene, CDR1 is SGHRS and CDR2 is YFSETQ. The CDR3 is CASSSLAGSSYEQYF. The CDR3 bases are TGCGCCAGCAGCTCTCTAGCGGGGAGCTCCTACGAGCAGTACTTC.

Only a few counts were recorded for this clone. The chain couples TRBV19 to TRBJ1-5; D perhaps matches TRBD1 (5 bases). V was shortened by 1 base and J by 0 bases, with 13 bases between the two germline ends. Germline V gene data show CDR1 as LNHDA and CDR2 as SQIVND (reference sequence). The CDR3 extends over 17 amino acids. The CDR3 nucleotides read TGTGCCAGTAGTATAGGACGGTGGGGGGTTAGCAATCAGCCCCAGCATTTT. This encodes CASSIGRWGVSNQPQHF.

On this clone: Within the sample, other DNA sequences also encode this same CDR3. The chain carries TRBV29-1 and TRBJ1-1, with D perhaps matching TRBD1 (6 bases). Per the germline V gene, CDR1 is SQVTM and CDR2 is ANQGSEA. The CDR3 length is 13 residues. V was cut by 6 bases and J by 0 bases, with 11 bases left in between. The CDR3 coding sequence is TGCAGCGTGGGACAAGCACTGAACACTGAAGCTTTCTTT. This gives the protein CSVGQALNTEAFF. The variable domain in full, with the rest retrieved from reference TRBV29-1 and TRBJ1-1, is SAVISQKPSRDICQRGTSLTIQCQVDSQVTMMFWYRQQPGQSLTLIATANQGSEATYESGFVIDKFPISRPNLTFSTLTVSNMSPEDSSIYLCSVGQALNTEAFFGQGTRLTVV.

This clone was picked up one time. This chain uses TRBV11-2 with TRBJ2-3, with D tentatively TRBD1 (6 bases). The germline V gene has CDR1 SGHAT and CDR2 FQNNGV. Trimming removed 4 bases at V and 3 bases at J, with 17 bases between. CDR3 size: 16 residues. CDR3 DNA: TGTGCCAGCAGCTCCCAGACAGGAGCTTCTACAGATACGCAGTATTTT. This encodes CASSSQTGASTDTQYF.

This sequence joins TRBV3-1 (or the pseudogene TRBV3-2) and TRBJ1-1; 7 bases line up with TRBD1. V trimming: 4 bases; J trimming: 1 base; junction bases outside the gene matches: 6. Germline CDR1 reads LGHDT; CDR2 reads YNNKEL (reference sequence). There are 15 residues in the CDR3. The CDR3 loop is CASSLTGSRNTEAFF. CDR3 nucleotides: TGTGCCAGCAGCCTGACAGGGAGCCGGAACACTGAAGCTTTCTTT.